The 13 T cell receptor beta chains listed next were all sequenced from one sample in a study of blood T cell repertoires in COVID-19. Only in-frame clones appear in the TCRdb table, and some are missing; sequencing was by immunoSEQ multiplex PCR. The repertoire holds a few hundred thousand clones, 87% seen once, with about 6.1% in the top ten. The sequenced sample consisted of PBMCs or T cells enriched from blood (not recorded which). These receptors were obtained from a woman in her forties who had recovered from COVID-19.

Here the CDR3 DNA reads TGTGCCAGCAGTCTGAGCGGAACCCTCTCTGGAAACACCATATATTTT. Translating gives CASSLSGTLSGNTIYF. The V gene is TRBV2, the J gene TRBJ1-3; D unresolved. With 5 bases removed from V and 0 bases from J, the gap between germline ends came to 14 bases. CDR1 and CDR2 from the germline V gene are SNHLY and FYNNEI. The length of the CDR3 is 16 residues.

The V gene is TRBV11-3, the J gene TRBJ2-5, with 10 bases that match TRBD2. CDR3 length: 15 amino acids. The ends lost 1 base at V and 4 bases at J; junction bases unmatched: 3. From germline, CDR1 is SGHNT and CDR2 YENEEA. In DNA form, the CDR3 reads TGTGCCAGCAGCTTAGGTCTAGCGGGAGCAGAGACCCAGTACTTC. Protein product: CASSLGLAGAETQYF.

V usage is TRBV9 and J usage is TRBJ2-3; possible D gene TRBD1, 6 bases. In germline, CDR1 is SGDLS, CDR2 YYNGEE. There are 14 residues in the CDR3. V gave up 4 bases and J gave up 6 bases, with 15 bases separating them. As DNA, the CDR3 is TGTGCCAGCAGCAAATACAGGGTTCGGGATACGCAGTATTTT. Encoded protein: CASSKYRVRDTQYF.

This clone was counted once. The CDR3, as DNA: TGTGCCAGCTCACCAAGGACTACAGATACGCAGTATTTT. It translates to CASSPRTTDTQYF. This chain uses TRBV18 with TRBJ2-3, with D perhaps TRBD2 (5 bases). Per germline, CDR1 KGHSH and CDR2 LQKENI. The V end lost 2 bases, the J end lost 3 bases, and 6 bases lay between the germline ends. This CDR3 has 13 residues.

The rearrangement links TRBV28 to TRBJ2-1, with D perhaps matching TRBD1 (5 bases). The germline V gene has CDR1 MDHEN and CDR2 SYDVKM. The CDR3 has 13 residues. Trimming removed 8 bases from V and 9 bases from J, with 17 bases in between. This CDR3 is CASGAIGWGEQFF. The CDR3, as DNA: TGTGCCAGCGGGGCCATAGGTTGGGGTGAGCAGTTCTTC.

The V and J genes are TRBV7-2 and TRBJ2-3; TRBD2 might be the D (6 bases). Trimming took 5 bases from V and 3 from J, leaving 15 bases between them. This CDR3 has 15 residues. Germline V gives CDR1 SGHTA, CDR2 FQGNSA. CDR3 bases: TGTGCCAGCAGCCCCTTCATGGGGGGTACAGATACGCAGTATTTT. It encodes CASSPFMGGTDTQYF.

V gene TRBV18 combines with J gene TRBJ2-3; D is possibly TRBD2 (5 bases). The CDR3 extends over 15 amino acids. The germline gives CDR1 KGHSH, CDR2 LQKENI. V lost 2 bases, J lost 5 bases, and 14 bases lay in between. This CDR3 reads CASSPGLGNGDTQYF. As DNA, the CDR3 is TGTGCCAGCTCACCAGGACTGGGTAATGGAGATACGCAGTATTTT.

The rearrangement links TRBV5-1 to TRBJ1-3, with D possibly matching TRBD1 (5 bases). Germline CDR1 reads SGHRS; CDR2 reads YFSETQ. This CDR3 has 15 residues. V shed 4 bases and J shed 4 bases, with 15 bases lying between them. The CDR3 nucleotides are TGCGCCAGCAGCCCGGCGGGGGAAAGAGGAAACACCATATATTTT. It specifies CASSPAGERGNTIYF.

The chain carries TRBV28 and TRBJ2-7; maybe TRBD2 (5 bases). Germline loops: CDR1 MDHEN, CDR2 SYDVKM. V lost 7 bases to trimming and J lost 1 base, with 11 bases between them. The CDR3 has 13 amino acids. CDR3 protein: CASKRANSYEQYF. The CDR3 DNA is TGTGCCAGCAAGAGGGCAAATTCCTACGAGCAGTACTTC.

This clone has more than one count but fewer than ten. J is TRBJ2-7 and V is TRBV7-2, with TRBD1 matching over 8 bases. The length of the CDR3 is 12 residues. Germline CDR1 reads SGHTA; CDR2 reads FQGNSA. Trimming cost V 5 bases and J 4 bases; bases outside gene matches: 1. This chain's CDR3 is CASSRQGYEQYF. The CDR3 coding sequence is TGTGCCAGCAGCCGACAGGGGTACGAGCAGTACTTC.

V is TRBV7-9 and J is TRBJ1-5; a possible D gene is TRBD1 (6 bases). Trimming took 1 base from V and 3 from J, leaving 10 bases between them. Germline values: CDR1 SEHNR, CDR2 FQNEAQ (reference sequence). The CDR3 covers 15 residues. As DNA, the CDR3 is TGTGCCAGCAGCTTAGGGGACATCCTCAATCAGCCCCAGCATTTT. This gives the protein CASSLGDILNQPQHF.

This chain joins TRBV10-1 and TRBJ1-3, with a tentative D call TRBD1 (5 bases). V lost 6 bases and J lost 0, with 15 bases in between. CDR3 size: 16 residues. Per the germline V gene, CDR1 is WNHNN and CDR2 is SYGVQD (reference sequence). CDR3 nucleotide sequence: TGCGCCAGCAGCCGGACACGGCCCGTCTCTGGAAACACCATATATTTT. Its protein is CASSRTRPVSGNTIYF.

The rearrangement joins TRBV18 to TRBJ1-5; D is perhaps TRBD1 (5 bases). Between the trimmed V and J ends, which lost 6 bases and 2 bases, there was a span of 14 bases. The CDR3 spans 15 residues. Germline V gene sequence: CDR1 KGHSH, CDR2 LQKENI. CDR3 residues: CASSRTGVGNQPQHF. DNA of the CDR3: TGTGCCAGCTCCAGGACGGGGGTTGGCAATCAGCCCCAGCATTTT.